This TCR beta chain came from a study of blood T cell repertoires in COVID-19. For the study at large: Some COVID-19 samples were acute and others convalescent; all came from the United States, Italy and Spain. T cells, B-cell-depleted T cells, or PBMCs provided the cDNA or gDNA that served as material.

V was trimmed by 3 bases and J by 0 bases, leaving 13 bases between them. The CDR3 runs to 16 residues. Germline CDR1 reads SGHRS; CDR2 reads YFSETQ. In the original analysis: Estimated nucleated cell counts came from reference gene primer amplification. TCRdb's copy holds only in-frame clones and misses some; the assay was immunoSEQ multiplex PCR. V and J calls and clone size are those listed in that table; D and trimming were worked out from the DNA. The table includes a few hundred thousand clones, approximately 83% detected once. The sequencing sample was made of peripheral blood. The TCR sequence derives from a woman aged 25 to 45 who had recovered from COVID-19. This rearrangement joins TRBV5-1 to TRBJ1-3; a weak D match, TRBD1 (6 bases). CDR3 residues: CASSWGTGNSGNTIYF. CDR3 nucleotide sequence: TGCGCCAGCAGCTGGGGTACAGGGAACTCTGGAAACACCATATATTTT.